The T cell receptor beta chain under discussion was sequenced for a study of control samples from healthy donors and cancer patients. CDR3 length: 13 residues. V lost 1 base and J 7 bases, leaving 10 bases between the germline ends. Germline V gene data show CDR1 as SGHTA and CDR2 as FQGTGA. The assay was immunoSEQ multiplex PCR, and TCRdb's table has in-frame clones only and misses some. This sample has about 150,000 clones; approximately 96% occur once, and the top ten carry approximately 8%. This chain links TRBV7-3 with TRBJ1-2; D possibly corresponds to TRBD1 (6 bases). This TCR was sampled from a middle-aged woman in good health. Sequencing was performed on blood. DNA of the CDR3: TGTGCCAGCAGCTTAAACAGGGAGGCTGGCTACACCTTC. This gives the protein CASSLNREAGYTF.